The text below deals with one T cell receptor (beta chain). The sample belongs to a study of OX40 agonist ivuxolimab in advanced cancers. Study at large: Earlier treatment with anti-PD-1, anti-PD-L1 or anti-CTLA-4 was permitted, and roughly 40% had received some.

Sequencing was performed with immunoSEQ multiplex PCR; in TCRdb, only in-frame clones are kept and a portion is missing. The sample lists about 120,000 clones, 85% to 90% occurring once. Germline assignment: CDR1 SEHNR and CDR2 FQNEAQ (reference sequence). V was cut by 5 bases and J by 3 bases, with 17 bases left in between. This CDR3 has 16 residues. This specimen was CD4+ or CD8+ T cells sorted from blood, taken in a trial of the OX40 agonist ivuxolimab. This chain uses TRBV7-9 with TRBJ1-5; a weak D match, TRBD1 (5 bases). This TCR came from an adult with an advanced solid tumor such as melanoma, head and neck, liver or kidney cancer. The CDR3 spells CASSPGWRQNNQPQHF. Written as DNA, the CDR3 is TGTGCCAGCAGCCCCGGGTGGAGACAGAACAATCAGCCCCAGCATTTT.